The sequence of this TCR beta chain was determined in a study of shared clonotypes between healthy human individuals. The wider study: Serving as donors were two women and a few men, whose ages spanned 18 to 49.

The CDR3 has 15 amino acids. Trimming removed 5 bases at V and 6 bases at J, with 16 bases between. CDR1 SEHNR and CDR2 FQNEAQ come from the germline V gene (reference sequence). The test was conducted at deep level. Method: immunoSEQ multiplex PCR; TCRdb's copy keeps in-frame clones and lacks some. The data contain about 2 million clones, around 96% of them singletons. Worth noting for this clone: The antigen is not known.

General study results and limits: Larger richness was generally estimated for naive than memory subsets. Clonotypes which were not shared had lower generation probabilities than clonotypes that all four donors shared.

Terminally differentiated effector memory CD45RA+ cells were excluded by CCR7 positive selection of CD45RO-negative cells. This chain uses TRBV7-9 with TRBJ2-2, with a possible D match to TRBD2 (5 bases). This TCR was recovered from a young man in good health. The sample consisted of naive CD8+ T cells sorted from blood. The CDR3 here is CASSPETSLPGELFF. The CDR3, as DNA: TGTGCCAGCAGCCCCGAAACTAGTTTACCCGGGGAGCTGTTTTTT.